These 23 T cell receptor beta chains share one sample of origin, sequenced in a study of cytomegalovirus exposure and HLA in healthy donors. Primers: 60 Vbeta forward and 13 Jbeta reverse. TCRdb keeps only in-frame clones here, not all; method: immunoSEQ multiplex PCR. The repertoire consists of roughly 250,000 clones, with under 80% occurring once and the leading ten covering 2% to 2.5%. The sample taken for sequencing was PBMCs. These receptors were taken from a female donor in good health and CMV-seronegative.

With respect to this clone: This sample also contains other DNA sequences that code for the same CDR3. The CDR3: CASSEVRAGELFF. The CDR3 DNA is TGTGCCAGCAGTGAGGTACGGGCCGGGGAGCTGTTTTTT. V usage is TRBV2 and J usage is TRBJ2-2; the D is unclear. CDR1 is SNHLY and CDR2 is FYNNEI in the germline V gene. V was clipped by 3 bases and J by 6 bases, with 8 bases between them. CDR3 length equals 13 residues.

This clone was counted a few times. The gene calls are TRBV19 and TRBJ1-6, with D maybe TRBD1 (5 bases). Germline values: CDR1 LNHDA, CDR2 SQIVND (reference sequence). The length of the CDR3 is 15 residues. V was pared by 5 bases and J by 8 bases, with 16 bases between. CDR3 bases: TGTGCCAGTAGTTCCCCCGGGACGGGAGATTCACCCCTCCACTTT. Its translation: CASSSPGTGDSPLHF.

The chain is built from TRBV28 and TRBJ2-7, with TRBD2 identical over 11 bases. V lost 5 bases, J lost 1 base, and 7 bases stayed unmatched. Per germline, CDR1 MDHEN and CDR2 SYDVKM. The CDR3 loop spans 16 amino acids. The CDR3 region has the DNA TGTGCCAGCAGTGCCACCGGGACTAGCGGTTCCTACGAGCAGTACTTC. The encoded protein is CASSATGTSGSYEQYF.

This chain connects TRBV5-1 to TRBJ1-2; the D gene is possibly TRBD1 (5 bases). This CDR3 comprises 15 residues. Trimming removed 4 bases at V and 6 bases at J, with 19 bases between. Germline CDR1 reads SGHRS; CDR2 reads YFSETQ. Written as DNA, the CDR3 is TGCGCCAGCAGCCCCCCTTATGGGGGGATGAATGGCTACACCTTC. It yields the protein CASSPPYGGMNGYTF.

The chain joins TRBV12-5 to TRBJ2-1; TRBD2 matches at 12 bases. Germline V gene lookup returns CDR1 LGHNT and CDR2 FRNRAP. The V segment lost 3 bases and the J segment 8 bases; nucleotides outside the gene matches: 5. The CDR3 has 15 amino acids. The CDR3 sequence is CASGLTLAGGYEQFF. The CDR3 coding sequence is TGTGCTAGTGGTTTAACCCTAGCGGGAGGGTATGAGCAGTTCTTC.

This clone was observed a few times. The rearrangement uses TRBV10-1 and TRBJ2-7; 8 bases are a match to TRBD2. Trimming cost V 6 bases and J 1 base; bases outside gene matches: 2. The germline CDR1 and CDR2 sequences are WNHNN and SYGVQD (reference sequence). This CDR3 spans 13 amino acids. The CDR3 DNA follows: TGCGCCAGCAGCCTAGCGGGTTCCTACGAGCAGTACTTC. This translates into CASSLAGSYEQYF.

Notes on this clone: At one boundary the junction diverges from the germline segment, which might be a read error. The V gene is TRBV7-9, the J gene TRBJ1-5; D not resolved. Germline V CDR1 and CDR2: SEHNR, FQNEAQ (reference sequence). The CDR3 extends over 15 amino acids. The CDR3 here is CSSSLAAGGNQPQHF. DNA of the CDR3: TGTTCCAGCAGCTTAGCGGCTGGAGGGAATCAGCCCCAGCATTTT.

This clone showed up just once. The chain links TRBV19 to TRBJ2-5; 13 positions match TRBD2. Trimming cost V 1 base and J 4 bases; bases outside gene matches: 9. The CDR3 sequence is 18 residues long. Germline lookup yields CDR1 LNHDA and CDR2 SQIVND (reference sequence). The CDR3: CASSIGLGLAGTGETQYF. CDR3 bases: TGTGCCAGTAGTATAGGCCTGGGACTAGCGGGAACGGGAGAGACCCAGTACTTC.

The gene calls are TRBV11-3 and TRBJ2-2; TRBD2 aligns across 7 bases. V was clipped by 5 bases and J by 4 bases; unmatched bases: 7. The germline V gene has CDR1 SGHNT and CDR2 YENEEA. The CDR3 is made up of 15 amino acids. Here the CDR3 reads CASSPLAATTGELFF. CDR3 nucleotides: TGTGCCAGCAGCCCGCTAGCGGCAACCACCGGGGAGCTGTTTTTT.

This clone has just a few counts. CDR3 sequence (DNA): TGTGCCAGCAGGAGACAGGGATACACTGAAGCTTTCTTT. This encodes CASRRQGYTEAFF. This chain links TRBV6-1 with TRBJ1-1; 7 bases line up with TRBD1. Trimming removed 6 bases from V and 3 bases from J; junction bases left unmatched: 4. Germline V gene data show CDR1 as MNHNS and CDR2 as SASEGT. The CDR3 length is 13 residues.

There are a few counts of this clone. The V gene is TRBV29-1, the J gene TRBJ1-1, with D hard to call. Trimming took off 6 bases at V and 1 base at J, with 12 bases between the two ends. CDR1 SQVTM and CDR2 ANQGSEA come from the germline V gene. CDR3 size: 13 residues. The CDR3 protein is CSVLVTANTEAFF. The CDR3 nucleotides read TGCAGCGTCTTGGTGACTGCGAACACTGAAGCTTTCTTT.

This chain joins TRBV28 and TRBJ2-5; TRBD2 agrees at 7 bases. V was clipped by 5 bases and J by 5 bases; unmatched bases: 11. Germline V gene sequence: CDR1 MDHEN, CDR2 SYDVKM. The length of the CDR3 is 15 residues. The CDR3 reads CASSLLTSPGETQYF. The DNA for the CDR3 is TGTGCCAGCAGTCTTCTGACTAGCCCGGGGGAGACCCAGTACTTC.

This chain uses TRBV11-2 with TRBJ2-5; TRBD2 agrees at 7 bases. The CDR3 runs 16 residues. CDR1 is SGHAT, CDR2 FQNNGV, per germline. Trimming took 2 bases from V and 5 from J; bases not matched to a gene: 11. CDR3 sequence reads: CASSLRSGGLSETQYF. CDR3 sequence (DNA): TGTGCCAGCAGCTTAAGGTCGGGAGGACTTTCGGAGACCCAGTACTTC.

This clone came up a few times. This chain connects TRBV2 to TRBJ1-5; D is possibly TRBD1 (6 bases). CDR1 is SNHLY, CDR2 FYNNEI, per germline. This CDR3 contains 15 residues. V was pared by 5 bases and J by 4 bases, with 15 bases between. CDR3 in amino acids: CASSLEAGDNQPQHF. In nucleotides, the CDR3 is TGTGCCAGCAGTCTAGAGGCAGGGGATAATCAGCCCCAGCATTTT. Drawing the rest from reference TRBV2 and TRBJ1-5, the complete variable domain is EPEVTQTPSHQVTQMGQEVILRCVPISNHLYFYWYRQILGQKVEFLVSFYNNEISEKSEIFDDQFSVERPDGSNFTLKIRSTKLEDSAMYFCASSLEAGDNQPQHFGDGTRLSIL.

V and J are TRBV29-1 and TRBJ1-1; no reliable D call. V was cut by 7 bases and J by 4 bases, with 13 bases left in between. Germline assignment: CDR1 SQVTM and CDR2 ANQGSEA. This CDR3 spans 12 amino acids. CDR3: CSGAGGGTEAFF. Written as DNA, the CDR3 is TGCAGCGGTGCCGGAGGAGGCACTGAAGCTTTCTTT.

This clone was found once. This chain uses TRBV7-2 with TRBJ2-5, with 10 bases aligning to TRBD2. Per germline, CDR1 SGHTA and CDR2 FQGNSA. This CDR3 is built from 16 residues. V was pared by 4 bases and J by 5 bases, with 10 bases of the junction left unmatched. The CDR3 DNA sequence: TGTGCCAGCAGCTCCCGACTAGCGGGCCTAAGGGAGACCCAGTACTTC. Protein: CASSSRLAGLRETQYF.

This chain uses TRBV2 with TRBJ1-5; possibly TRBD1 for D (5 bases). V was cut by 1 base and J by 2 bases, with 9 bases left in between. Looked up from germline, CDR1 is SNHLY and CDR2 is FYNNEI. The CDR3 consists of 15 residues. CDR3 DNA: TGTGCCAGCAGTGAAGAGGGGTTAGGCAATCAGCCCCAGCATTTT. This encodes CASSEEGLGNQPQHF.

The CDR3 DNA reads as TGCGCCAGCAGAAAACGGACAGGGGGTGAGACAGATACGCAGTATTTT. It specifies CASRKRTGGETDTQYF. The chain carries TRBV5-1 and TRBJ2-3; 10 bases fit TRBD1. The CDR3 has 16 amino acids. In germline, CDR1 is SGHRS, CDR2 YFSETQ. V lost 5 bases to trimming and J lost 3 bases; unmatched junction nucleotides: 9.

The chain is built from TRBV19 and TRBJ1-1, with D possibly TRBD1 on 5 matching bases. The CDR3 is made up of 15 amino acids. Trimming removed 3 bases from V and 5 bases from J, with 16 bases in between. Germline V gene lookup returns CDR1 LNHDA and CDR2 SQIVND (reference sequence). The CDR3 loop is CASSINGGRGTEAFF. The CDR3 nucleotides are TGTGCCAGTAGTATTAACGGGGGTAGGGGAACTGAAGCTTTCTTT.

This chain uses TRBV19 with TRBJ1-4; D unclear. This CDR3 has 12 residues. Per germline, CDR1 LNHDA and CDR2 SQIVND (reference sequence). V lost 4 bases and J 13 bases, leaving 13 bases between the germline ends. CDR3 nucleotide sequence: TGTGCCAGTAGTACGCAGAAAAGAGGACTGTTTTTT. This gives the protein CASSTQKRGLFF.

The V gene is TRBV5-6, the J gene TRBJ2-5; TRBD1 agrees at 7 bases. This CDR3 has 17 amino acids. Per germline, CDR1 SGHDT and CDR2 YYEEEE. With V trimmed by 4 bases and J by 2 bases, 14 bases remained unmatched. CDR3 residues: CASSIRQGLGLQETQYF. DNA of the CDR3: TGTGCCAGCAGCATCCGACAGGGCCTGGGGTTACAAGAGACCCAGTACTTC.

A single count supports this clone. The rearrangement uses TRBV11-3 and TRBJ2-7; tentative D call: TRBD2 (6 bases). CDR3 size: 15 residues. Germline V lookup: CDR1 SGHNT, CDR2 YENEEA. The ends were cut back, 1 base at V and 3 bases at J, with 13 bases in the middle. In nucleotides, the CDR3 is TGTGCCAGCAGCTTAGCCGAGTCGGGGGACTACGAGCAGTACTTC. Translating gives CASSLAESGDYEQYF.

This clone occurred a few times. The identical CDR3 is also encoded by other nucleotide sequences in the sample. The genes are TRBV5-4 and TRBJ2-7, with 9 bases lining up with TRBD1. The CDR3 sequence is 14 residues long. Germline-derived CDR1 and CDR2 are SGHNT and YYREEE (reference sequence). The J segment lost 2 bases and the V segment lost 0 bases, leaving 0 bases of the junction unmatched. The CDR3 region is CASSLDRGPYEQYF. The CDR3 nucleotides read TGTGCCAGCAGCTTGGACAGGGGGCCCTACGAGCAGTACTTC.